This T cell receptor (beta chain) emerged from a study of CD8 T cells in Susac syndrome. Random hexamers were used to reverse transcribe roughly 0.5 to 1 ug of RNA. The method of amplification for TCR beta CDR3 was immunoSEQ multiplex PCR, covering 54 Vbeta and 13 Jbeta. TCRdb re-called the immunoSEQ multiplex PCR reads through MiXCR, storing one row per CDR3 protein. The data contain a few hundred thousand distinct CDR3 sequences, about 95% of them singletons. Patients with Susac syndrome met the recently defined diagnostic criteria for definite or probable disease. The TEMRA cells underwent FACS enrichment, while the CD8+ and CD4+ T cells underwent negative isolation. Between the trimmed V and J ends, which lost 4 bases and 0 bases, there was a span of 7 bases. Germline V gives CDR1 SGHRS, CDR2 YFSETQ. The CDR3 consists of 14 residues.

This receptor was taken from a human donor with Susac syndrome. The sequenced material came from CD4+ T cells from PBMCs. The chain joins TRBV5-1 to TRBJ2-2; D is uncertain. The CDR3 is CASSPTTNTGELFF. The CDR3 DNA reads TGCGCCAGCAGCCCGACAACGAACACCGGGGAGCTGTTTTTT.